The 2 T cell receptor beta chains below all came from one sample that was sequenced in a study of beta chain features in type 1 diabetes. Every isolated RNA sample was fully reverse transcribed, so sequencing captured expressed TCRB transcripts. Produced via immunoSEQ multiplex PCR; TCRdb's table is partial and in-frame only. The sample contains fewer than 550,000 clones, roughly 10% of which appear only once. Sequenced input: naive CD4+ T cells from blood. The receptors here all came from a woman aged 18-30 years in good health.

This clone was observed a handful of times. The genes are TRBV7-2 and TRBJ1-1; perhaps TRBD1 as D (5 bases). CDR1 is SGHTA and CDR2 is FQGNSA in the germline V gene. The CDR3 runs to 15 residues. Trimming shortened V by 1 base and J by 0 bases, and 9 bases separated the two germline ends. The CDR3 here is CASSLVGAVNTEAFF. In DNA, the CDR3 is TGTGCCAGCAGCTTAGTCGGGGCCGTGAACACTGAAGCTTTCTTT.

This clone has only a few counts. The chain recombines TRBV28 with TRBJ1-5; the match to TRBD1 covers 7 bases. Germline loops: CDR1 MDHEN, CDR2 SYDVKM. V lost 6 bases to trimming and J lost 0 bases; unmatched junction nucleotides: 8. The CDR3 has 16 amino acids. The DNA of the CDR3 is TGTGCCAGCAGCTCAGCCGGGACAGATAGCAATCAGCCCCAGCATTTT. As protein: CASSSAGTDSNQPQHF.